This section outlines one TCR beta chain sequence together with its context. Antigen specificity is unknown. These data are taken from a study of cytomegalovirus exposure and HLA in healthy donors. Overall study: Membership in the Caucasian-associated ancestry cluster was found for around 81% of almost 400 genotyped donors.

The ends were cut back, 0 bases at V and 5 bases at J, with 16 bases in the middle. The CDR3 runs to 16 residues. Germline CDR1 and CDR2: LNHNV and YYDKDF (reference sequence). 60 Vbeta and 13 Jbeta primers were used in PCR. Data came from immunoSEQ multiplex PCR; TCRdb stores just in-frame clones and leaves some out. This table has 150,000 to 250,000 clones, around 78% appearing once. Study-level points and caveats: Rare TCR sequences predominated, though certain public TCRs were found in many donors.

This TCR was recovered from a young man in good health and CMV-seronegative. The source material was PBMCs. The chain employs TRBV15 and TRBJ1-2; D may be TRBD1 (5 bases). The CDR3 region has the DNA TGTGCCACCAGCAGAGACCTGATCGGACACTCATATGGCTACACCTTC. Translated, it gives CATSRDLIGHSYGYTF.